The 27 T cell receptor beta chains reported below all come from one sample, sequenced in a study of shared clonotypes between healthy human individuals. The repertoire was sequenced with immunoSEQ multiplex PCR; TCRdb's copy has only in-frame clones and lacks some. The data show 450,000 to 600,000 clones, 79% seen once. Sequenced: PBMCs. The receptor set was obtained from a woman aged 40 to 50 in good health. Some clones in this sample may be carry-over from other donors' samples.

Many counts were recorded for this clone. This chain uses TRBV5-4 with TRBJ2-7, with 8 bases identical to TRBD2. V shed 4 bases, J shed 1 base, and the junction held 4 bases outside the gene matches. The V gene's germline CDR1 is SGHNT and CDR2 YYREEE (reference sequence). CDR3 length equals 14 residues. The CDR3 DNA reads TGTGCCAGCAGCAAGCTAGCGGGTTCCTACGAGCAGTACTTC. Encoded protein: CASSKLAGSYEQYF.

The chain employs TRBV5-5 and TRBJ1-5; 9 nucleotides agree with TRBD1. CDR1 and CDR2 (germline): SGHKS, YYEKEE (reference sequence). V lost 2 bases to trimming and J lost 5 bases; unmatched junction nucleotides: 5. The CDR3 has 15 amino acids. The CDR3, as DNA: TGTGCCAGCAGCTTTGGGGACAGGGCGGATCAGCCCCAGCATTTT. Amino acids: CASSFGDRADQPQHF.

This CDR3 reads CSVERQRETQYF. For the CDR3, the DNA is TGCAGCGTTGAGAGGCAGCGGGAGACCCAGTACTTC. V and J are TRBV29-1 and TRBJ2-5, with a possible D match to TRBD2 (5 bases). Germline V gene data show CDR1 as SQVTM and CDR2 as ANQGSEA. With 3 bases removed from V and 5 bases from J, the gap between germline ends came to 10 bases. There are 12 residues in the CDR3. The variable domain in full, completed from reference TRBV29-1 and TRBJ2-5, reads SAVISQKPSRDICQRGTSLTIQCQVDSQVTMMFWYRQQPGQSLTLIATANQGSEATYESGFVIDKFPISRPNLTFSTLTVSNMSPEDSSIYLCSVERQRETQYFGPGTRLLVL.

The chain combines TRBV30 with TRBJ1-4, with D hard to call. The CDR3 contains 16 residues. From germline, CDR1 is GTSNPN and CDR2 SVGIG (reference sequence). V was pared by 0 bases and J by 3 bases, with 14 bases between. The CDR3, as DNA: TGTGCCTGGAGTGTGAGATTGACAAGGGCTAATGAAAAACTGTTTTTT. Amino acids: CAWSVRLTRANEKLFF.

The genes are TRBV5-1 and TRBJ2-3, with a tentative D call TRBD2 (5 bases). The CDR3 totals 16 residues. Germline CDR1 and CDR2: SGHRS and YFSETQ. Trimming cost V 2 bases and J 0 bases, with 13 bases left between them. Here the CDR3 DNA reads TGCGCCAGCAGCTTCCCGGCGGGCGGTAGCACAGATACGCAGTATTTT. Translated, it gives CASSFPAGGSTDTQYF.

For the CDR3, the DNA is TGCGCCAGCAGCGAAGGGACAGGGTTAGGGGAGCAGTACTTC. Translation: CASSEGTGLGEQYF. J is TRBJ2-7 and V is TRBV5-1, with 9 bases aligning to TRBD1. The ends lost 4 bases at V and 7 bases at J; junction bases unmatched: 9. Per the germline V gene, CDR1 is SGHRS and CDR2 is YFSETQ. This CDR3 spans 14 amino acids.

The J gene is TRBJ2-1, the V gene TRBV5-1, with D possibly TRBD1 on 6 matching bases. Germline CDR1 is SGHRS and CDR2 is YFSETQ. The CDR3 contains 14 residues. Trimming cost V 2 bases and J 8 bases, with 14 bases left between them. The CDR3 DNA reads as TGCGCCAGCAGCTTCCTTACAGGGTTGGATGAGCAGTTCTTC. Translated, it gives CASSFLTGLDEQFF.

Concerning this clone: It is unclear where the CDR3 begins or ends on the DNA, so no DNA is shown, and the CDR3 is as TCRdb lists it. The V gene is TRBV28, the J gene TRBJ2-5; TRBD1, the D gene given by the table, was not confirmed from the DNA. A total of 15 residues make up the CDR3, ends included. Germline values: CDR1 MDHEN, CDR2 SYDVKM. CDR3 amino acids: CASSSSDNEKETQYF.

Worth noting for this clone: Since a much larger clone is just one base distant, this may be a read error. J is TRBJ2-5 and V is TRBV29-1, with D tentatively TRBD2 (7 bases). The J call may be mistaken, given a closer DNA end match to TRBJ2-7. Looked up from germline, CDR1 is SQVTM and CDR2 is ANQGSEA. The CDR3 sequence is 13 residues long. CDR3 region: CGVEGDYSYEQYF. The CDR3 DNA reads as TGCGGCGTTGAGGGGGACTACTCCTACGAGCAGTACTTC.

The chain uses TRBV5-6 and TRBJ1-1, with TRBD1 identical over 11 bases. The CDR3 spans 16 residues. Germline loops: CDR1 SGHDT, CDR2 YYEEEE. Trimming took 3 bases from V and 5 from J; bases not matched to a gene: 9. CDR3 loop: CASSSSGTGGRTEAFF. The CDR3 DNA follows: TGTGCCAGCAGCTCCTCCGGGACAGGGGGAAGGACTGAAGCTTTCTTT.

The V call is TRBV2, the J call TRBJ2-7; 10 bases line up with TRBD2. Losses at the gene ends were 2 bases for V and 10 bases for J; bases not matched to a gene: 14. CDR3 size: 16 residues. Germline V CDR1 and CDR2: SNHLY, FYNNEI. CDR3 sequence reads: CASSERQVELAGQQYF. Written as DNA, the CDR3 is TGTGCCAGCAGTGAACGGCAAGTCGAACTAGCGGGACAACAGTACTTC.

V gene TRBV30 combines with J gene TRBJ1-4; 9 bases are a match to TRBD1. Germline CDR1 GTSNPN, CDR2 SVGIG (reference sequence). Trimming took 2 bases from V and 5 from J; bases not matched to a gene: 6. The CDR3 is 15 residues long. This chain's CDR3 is CAWSPRTGVNEKLFF. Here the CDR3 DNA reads TGTGCCTGGAGTCCCCGGACAGGGGTAAATGAAAAACTGTTTTTT.

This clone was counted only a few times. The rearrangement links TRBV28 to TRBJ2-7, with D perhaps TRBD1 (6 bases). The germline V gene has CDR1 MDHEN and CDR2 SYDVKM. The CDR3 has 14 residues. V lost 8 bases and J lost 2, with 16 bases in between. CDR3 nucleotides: TGTGCCAGCTGTAAAACAGGGATAACCTACGAGCAGTACTTC. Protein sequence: CASCKTGITYEQYF.

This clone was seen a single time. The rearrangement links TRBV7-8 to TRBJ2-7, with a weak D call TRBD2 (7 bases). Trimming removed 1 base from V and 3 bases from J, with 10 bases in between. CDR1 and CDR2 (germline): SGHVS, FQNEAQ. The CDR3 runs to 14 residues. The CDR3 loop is CASSLEGGDYEQYF. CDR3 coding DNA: TGTGCCAGCAGCTTAGAGGGGGGGGACTACGAGCAGTACTTC.

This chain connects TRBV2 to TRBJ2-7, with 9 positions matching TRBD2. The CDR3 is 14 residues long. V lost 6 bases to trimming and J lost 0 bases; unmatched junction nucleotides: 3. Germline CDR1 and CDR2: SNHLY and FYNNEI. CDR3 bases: TGTGCCAGCAGGATTAGCGGGAGCTCCTACGAGCAGTACTTC. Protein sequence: CASRISGSSYEQYF.

Here the CDR3 DNA reads TGTGCCAGCAGCGTTGATCAGATGCAGCGGGCGTACAATGAGCAGTTCTTC. This encodes CASSVDQMQRAYNEQFF. This chain connects TRBV9 to TRBJ2-1; D might be TRBD2 (6 bases). This CDR3 region has 17 residues. Trimming left V 2 bases short and J 4 bases short, with 19 bases between. The germline gives CDR1 SGDLS, CDR2 YYNGEE.

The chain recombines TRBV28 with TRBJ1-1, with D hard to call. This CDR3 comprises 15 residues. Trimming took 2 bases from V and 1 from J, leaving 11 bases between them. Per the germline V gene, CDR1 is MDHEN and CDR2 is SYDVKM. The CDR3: CASSLVFEANTEAFF. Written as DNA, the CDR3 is TGTGCCAGCAGTTTAGTTTTCGAGGCGAACACTGAAGCTTTCTTT.

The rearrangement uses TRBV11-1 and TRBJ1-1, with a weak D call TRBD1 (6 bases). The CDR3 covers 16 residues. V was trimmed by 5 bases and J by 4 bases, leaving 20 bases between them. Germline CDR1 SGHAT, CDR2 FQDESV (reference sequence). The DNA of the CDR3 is TGTGCCAGCAGCCCGGGGGTTCCGGGGGCCGGCACTGAAGCTTTCTTT. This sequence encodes CASSPGVPGAGTEAFF.

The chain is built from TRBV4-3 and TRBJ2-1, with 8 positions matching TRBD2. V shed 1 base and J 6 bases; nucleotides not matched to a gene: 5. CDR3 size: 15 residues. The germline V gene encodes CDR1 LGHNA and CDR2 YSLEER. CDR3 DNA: TGCGCCAGCAGCCAAGTGGCGGGGGGTCCCAATGAGCAGTTCTTC. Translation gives CASSQVAGGPNEQFF.

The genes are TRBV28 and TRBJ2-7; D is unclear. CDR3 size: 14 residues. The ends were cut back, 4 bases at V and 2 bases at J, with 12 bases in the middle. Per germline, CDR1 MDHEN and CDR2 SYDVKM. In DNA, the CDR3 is TGTGCCAGCAGTTCTGGCGGTTTCGCCTACGAGCAGTACTTC. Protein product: CASSSGGFAYEQYF.

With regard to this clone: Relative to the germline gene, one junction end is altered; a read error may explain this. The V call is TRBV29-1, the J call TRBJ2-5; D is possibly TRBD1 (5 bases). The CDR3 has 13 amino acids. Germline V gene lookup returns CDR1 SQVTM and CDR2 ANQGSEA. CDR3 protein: CSAETDSQETQYF. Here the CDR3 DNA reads TGCAGCGCTGAAACTGACAGTCAAGAGACCCAGTACTTC.

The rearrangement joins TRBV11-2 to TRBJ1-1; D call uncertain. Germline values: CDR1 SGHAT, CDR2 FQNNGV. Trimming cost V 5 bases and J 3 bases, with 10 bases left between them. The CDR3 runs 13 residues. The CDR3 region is CASSENGHTEAFF. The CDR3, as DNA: TGTGCCAGCAGCGAAAATGGCCACACTGAAGCTTTCTTT.

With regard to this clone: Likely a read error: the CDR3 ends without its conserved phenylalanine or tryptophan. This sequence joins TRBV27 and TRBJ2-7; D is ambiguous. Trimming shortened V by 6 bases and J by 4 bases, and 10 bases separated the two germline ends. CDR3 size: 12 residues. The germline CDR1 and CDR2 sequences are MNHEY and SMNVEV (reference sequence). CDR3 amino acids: CASRSLSYEQYS. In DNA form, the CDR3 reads TGTGCCAGCAGGTCCCTCTCGTACGAGCAGTACTCC.

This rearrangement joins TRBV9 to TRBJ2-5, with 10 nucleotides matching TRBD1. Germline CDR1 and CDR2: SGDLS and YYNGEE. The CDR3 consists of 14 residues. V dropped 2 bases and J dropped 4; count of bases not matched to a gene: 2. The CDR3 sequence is CASSVTGGGETQYF. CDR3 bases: TGTGCCAGCAGCGTGACAGGGGGCGGAGAGACCCAGTACTTC.

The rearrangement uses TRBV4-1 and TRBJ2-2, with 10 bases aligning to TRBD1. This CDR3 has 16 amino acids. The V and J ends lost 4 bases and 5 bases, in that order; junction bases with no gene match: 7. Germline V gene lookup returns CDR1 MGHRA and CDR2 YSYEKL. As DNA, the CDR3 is TGCGCCAGCAGCCTAGCCGGGACAGGGGCAACCGGGGAGCTGTTTTTT. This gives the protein CASSLAGTGATGELFF.

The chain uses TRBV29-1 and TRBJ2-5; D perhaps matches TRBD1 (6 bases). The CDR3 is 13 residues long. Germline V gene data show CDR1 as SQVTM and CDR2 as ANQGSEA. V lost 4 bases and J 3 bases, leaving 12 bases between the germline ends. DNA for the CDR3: TGCAGCGTTGTGGTCACAGGGAAAGAGACCCAGTACTTC. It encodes CSVVVTGKETQYF.

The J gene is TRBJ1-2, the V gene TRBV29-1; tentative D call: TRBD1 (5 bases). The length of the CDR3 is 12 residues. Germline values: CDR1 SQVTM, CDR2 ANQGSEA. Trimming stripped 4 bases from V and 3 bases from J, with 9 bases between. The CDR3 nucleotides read TGCAGCGTTGCGGGGGGAGACTATGGCTACACCTTC. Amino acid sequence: CSVAGGDYGYTF. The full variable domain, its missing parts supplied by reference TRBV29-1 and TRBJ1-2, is SAVISQKPSRDICQRGTSLTIQCQVDSQVTMMFWYRQQPGQSLTLIATANQGSEATYESGFVIDKFPISRPNLTFSTLTVSNMSPEDSSIYLCSVAGGDYGYTFGSGTRLTVV.